This T cell receptor (beta chain) is from a study of cytomegalovirus exposure and HLA in healthy donors. Background on the study: Of all 400 or so donors who were genotyped, 81% belonged to the Caucasian-associated ancestry cluster.

A multiplex PCR was run with 60 Vbeta primers and 13 Jbeta primers. Authors' methods: In a later analysis, of tens of millions of unique beta chains, about 10 million appeared in at least two donors. Sequencing used immunoSEQ multiplex PCR; TCRdb keeps in-frame clones, though not all of them. Clone size and the V and J calls come from that table; the DNA yielded D and trimming. The sample lists about 89,000 clones, approximately 71% occurring once. The sample was PBMCs. This receptor was identified in a young man in good health and CMV-seronegative.

The CDR3 region has the DNA TGCGCCAGCAGCCAAGGTCCATCGGGACTAGCGAATGAGCAGTTCTTC. Translated: CASSQGPSGLANEQFF. The chain joins TRBV4-1 to TRBJ2-1; 10 bases map to TRBD2. V trimming: 1 base; J trimming: 7 bases; junction bases outside the gene matches: 7. This CDR3 has 16 residues. CDR1 is MGHRA, CDR2 YSYEKL, per germline.